This T cell receptor (beta chain) was found in a study of T cell repertoires in cytomegalovirus infection. On the study more broadly: HLA-B-restricted CMV epitopes that are well studied, plus recently identified HLA-C-restricted ones, were used by the study. An indication of both CMV infection and matching HLA type came from public TCR beta signatures.

Remarks on this clonotype: Its antigen is not known.

TCRdb analysed the reads with MiXCR anew, one entry per CDR3 protein. The data contain about 830,000 distinct CDR3 sequences, approximately 32% of them singletons. The CDR3 loop spans 17 amino acids. Trimming took 6 bases from V and 1 from J; bases not matched to a gene: 10. The study's findings and limits: Within the response measured ex vivo, HLA-C-restricted CMV-specific TCR beta clonotypes were dominant. Cumulated frequencies of public TCR beta families served to identify carriers of CMV plus the relevant HLA.

Sequenced here: cultured CD8+ T cells from PBMCs, sampled from culture after CMV antigen stimulation. This receptor was taken from a human donor in good health (CMV status not recorded). Some clones in this sample may be carry-over from other donors' samples. The genes are TRBV12-3 or TRBV12-4 and TRBJ1-3; 9 bases agree with TRBD1. This chain's CDR3 is CASRSPGQGRSGNTIYF. The CDR3 nucleotides are TGTGCCAGCAGAAGTCCGGGACAGGGTAGGTCTGGAAACACCATATATTTT.